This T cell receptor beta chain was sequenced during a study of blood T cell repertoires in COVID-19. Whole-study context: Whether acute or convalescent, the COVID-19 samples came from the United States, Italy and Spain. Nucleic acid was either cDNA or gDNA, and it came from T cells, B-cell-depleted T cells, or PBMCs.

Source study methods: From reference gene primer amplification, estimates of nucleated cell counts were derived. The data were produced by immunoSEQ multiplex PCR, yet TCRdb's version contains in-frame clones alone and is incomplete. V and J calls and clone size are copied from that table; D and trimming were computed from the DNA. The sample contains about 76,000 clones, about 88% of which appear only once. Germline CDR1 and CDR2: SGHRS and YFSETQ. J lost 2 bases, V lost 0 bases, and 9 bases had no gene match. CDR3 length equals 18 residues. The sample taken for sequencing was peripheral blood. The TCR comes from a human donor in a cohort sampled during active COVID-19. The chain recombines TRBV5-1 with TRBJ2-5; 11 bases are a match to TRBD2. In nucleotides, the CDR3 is TGCGCCAGCAGCTTGGAGGCTAGCGGGAGGCTTTTACAAGAGACCCAGTACTTC. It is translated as CASSLEASGRLLQETQYF.